This is a list of T cell receptor beta chains from one sample in a study of cytomegalovirus exposure and HLA in healthy donors. Repertoires were generated with immunoSEQ multiplex PCR, while TCRdb's copy carries only in-frame clones and drops some. Of around 130,000 clones in the sample, around 80% were seen once. The sample comprised PBMCs. Every receptor here comes from a woman younger than 35 in good health and CMV-seronegative. Both conserved end residues are part of each CDR3. The D gene is left open where the match is weak. Size is omitted from some rows. Given values are once, few, many or a class for expanded clones.

D gene	V gene	J gene	clone size	CDR3 DNA	CDR3 protein
NA	TRBV19	TRBJ1-5	few	TGTGCCAGCGTCCCAGGGGCCCTCAATCAGCCCCAGCATTTT	CASVPGALNQPQHF
TRBD2	TRBV4-1	TRBJ2-3	NA	TGCGCCAGCAGACTAGCGGGATTGGGCACAGATACGCAGTATTTT	CASRLAGLGTDTQYF
TRBD1	TRBV2	TRBJ1-4	NA	TGTGCCAGCAGTGGGACGGTCACAGGGGAGAGAAATGAAAAACTGTTTTTT	CASSGTVTGERNEKLFF
TRBD1	TRBV30	TRBJ2-1	NA	TGTGCCTGGTTGGGGACAGGGGGAAATGAGCAGTTCTTC	CAWLGTGGNEQFF
NA	TRBV6-6	TRBJ2-2	NA	TGTGCCAGCAGTTGGGGCCGGAACACCGGGGAGCTGTTTTTT	CASSWGRNTGELFF
NA	TRBV30	TRBJ1-4	few	TGTGCCTGGAGTGTCGATGAAAAACTGTTTTTT	CAWSVDEKLFF
NA	TRBV6-5	TRBJ1-1	once	TGTGCCAGCAGTCAGGACAGCCCCCCGAACACTGAAGCTTTCTTT	CASSQDSPPNTEAFF
NA	TRBV19	TRBJ1-1	NA	TGTGCCAGTAGTAAGCCCGGGAGGAAATTGAACACTGAAGCTTTCTTT	CASSKPGRKLNTEAFF
TRBD1	TRBV28	TRBJ1-1	NA	TGTGCCAGCAGTTTGACAGGGGTAGGGACTGAAGCTTTCTTT	CASSLTGVGTEAFF
TRBD2	TRBV19	TRBJ2-1	NA	TGTGCCAGTAGTAGGGCTAGCGGGATTCGGTCTGCTGAGCAGTTCTTC	CASSRASGIRSAEQFF
TRBD2	TRBV18	TRBJ2-1	NA	TGTGCCAGCTCACTACCACTAGCGGGAGCTAATGAGCAGTTCTTC	CASSLPLAGANEQFF
NA	TRBV10-3	TRBJ1-1	NA	TGTGCCATCAGTTCCTTGGGAGGTGGGAACACTGAAGCTTTCTTT	CAISSLGGGNTEAFF
NA	TRBV4-1	TRBJ2-7	NA	TGCGCCAGCAGCCAAGGACAGTTCTACGAGCAGTACTTC	CASSQGQFYEQYF
NA	TRBV2	TRBJ2-2	NA	TGTGCCAGCAGTGTAGGAGCGGAAACCGGGGAGCTGTTTTTT	CASSVGAETGELFF
TRBD1	TRBV19	TRBJ2-7	NA	TGTGCCAGTAGTATCCAACCGACAGGGATCTTATACGAGCAGTACTTC	CASSIQPTGILYEQYF
NA	TRBV12-5	TRBJ2-2	NA	TGTGCTAGTGGTTTGCACAGCACCGGGGAGCTGTTTTTT	CASGLHSTGELFF
TRBD1	TRBV27	TRBJ2-5	NA	TGTGCCAGCAGTCCCGGGACAGGGGAGGAGACCCAGTACTTC	CASSPGTGEETQYF
TRBD1	TRBV12-5	TRBJ1-1	NA	TGTGCTAGTGGCTCCGGGACAGGTCCCCCTGAAGCTTTCTTT	CASGSGTGPPEAFF
NA	TRBV7-9	TRBJ2-3	NA	TGTGCCAGCAGCTTAGCGATGCTAGAGGGAGATACGCAGTATTTT	CASSLAMLEGDTQYF
TRBD1	TRBV7-9	TRBJ2-1	NA	TGTGCCAGCAGCTGGGGACAGCTCCCGGGGAATGAGCAGTTCTTC	CASSWGQLPGNEQFF
TRBD2	TRBV2	TRBJ2-1	NA	TGTGCCAGCAGTCGACCGGGAGCGGGAGGGCCTAATGAGCAGTTCTTC	CASSRPGAGGPNEQFF
NA	TRBV6-1	TRBJ1-1	few	TGTGCCAGCATCGGTGGCACTGAAGCTTTCTTT	CASIGGTEAFF
TRBD1	TRBV5-1	TRBJ2-7	NA	TGCGCCAGCAGCTCGGGACAGATGGGCGAGCAGTACTTC	CASSSGQMGEQYF
NA	TRBV19	TRBJ1-1	NA	TGTGCCAGTAGTACCACCAGGGACACTGAAGCTTTCTTT	CASSTTRDTEAFF
NA	TRBV2	TRBJ2-1	NA	TGTGCCAGCAGTGAAAGGGCGCCTACTAGCTCCTACAATGAGCAGTTCTTC	CASSERAPTSSYNEQFF
TRBD1	TRBV23-1	TRBJ1-1	NA	TGCGCCAGCAGTCAAGGCGACAGGGAGACGGTGAACACTGAAGCTTTCTTT	CASSQGDRETVNTEAFF
TRBD1	TRBV30	TRBJ1-5	NA	TGTGCCTGGACCAAGGGGGCGAGCAATCAGCCCCAGCATTTT	CAWTKGASNQPQHF
NA	TRBV6-1	TRBJ2-3	few	TGTGCCAGCAGTGTGTCCCGGTCTACGCAGTATTTT	CASSVSRSTQYF
NA	TRBV25-1	TRBJ1-1	NA	TGTGCCATCAGTGAAGAAGGCCTCAGAGGTTCCCAGAACACTGAAGCTTTCTTT	CAISEEGLRGSQNTEAFF
TRBD1	TRBV10-1	TRBJ2-1	NA	TGCGCCAGCAGTGCTGGACAGGTTTTTCGGGATGAGCAGTTCTTC	CASSAGQVFRDEQFF
NA	TRBV5-1	TRBJ1-1	NA	TGCGCCAGCAGCCCCGACAGTTGGAGCACTGAAGCTTTCTTT	CASSPDSWSTEAFF
TRBD1	TRBV29-1	TRBJ1-2	NA	TGCAGCGTTGAATTACAGGGGATATTGGGCTACACCTTC	CSVELQGILGYTF
TRBD1	TRBV30	TRBJ1-4	NA	TGTGCCTGGAGTGCCCCGACAGGGGAACTGTTTTTT	CAWSAPTGELFF
TRBD1	TRBV10-2	TRBJ2-6	few	TGCGCCAGCAGTGAGTCACGACAGGGTGCTGGGGCCAACGTCCTGACTTTC	CASSESRQGAGANVLTF
NA	TRBV18	TRBJ1-1	NA	TGTGCCAGCTCACCCCCGGGTTATTTTGAAGCTTTCTTT	CASSPPGYFEAFF